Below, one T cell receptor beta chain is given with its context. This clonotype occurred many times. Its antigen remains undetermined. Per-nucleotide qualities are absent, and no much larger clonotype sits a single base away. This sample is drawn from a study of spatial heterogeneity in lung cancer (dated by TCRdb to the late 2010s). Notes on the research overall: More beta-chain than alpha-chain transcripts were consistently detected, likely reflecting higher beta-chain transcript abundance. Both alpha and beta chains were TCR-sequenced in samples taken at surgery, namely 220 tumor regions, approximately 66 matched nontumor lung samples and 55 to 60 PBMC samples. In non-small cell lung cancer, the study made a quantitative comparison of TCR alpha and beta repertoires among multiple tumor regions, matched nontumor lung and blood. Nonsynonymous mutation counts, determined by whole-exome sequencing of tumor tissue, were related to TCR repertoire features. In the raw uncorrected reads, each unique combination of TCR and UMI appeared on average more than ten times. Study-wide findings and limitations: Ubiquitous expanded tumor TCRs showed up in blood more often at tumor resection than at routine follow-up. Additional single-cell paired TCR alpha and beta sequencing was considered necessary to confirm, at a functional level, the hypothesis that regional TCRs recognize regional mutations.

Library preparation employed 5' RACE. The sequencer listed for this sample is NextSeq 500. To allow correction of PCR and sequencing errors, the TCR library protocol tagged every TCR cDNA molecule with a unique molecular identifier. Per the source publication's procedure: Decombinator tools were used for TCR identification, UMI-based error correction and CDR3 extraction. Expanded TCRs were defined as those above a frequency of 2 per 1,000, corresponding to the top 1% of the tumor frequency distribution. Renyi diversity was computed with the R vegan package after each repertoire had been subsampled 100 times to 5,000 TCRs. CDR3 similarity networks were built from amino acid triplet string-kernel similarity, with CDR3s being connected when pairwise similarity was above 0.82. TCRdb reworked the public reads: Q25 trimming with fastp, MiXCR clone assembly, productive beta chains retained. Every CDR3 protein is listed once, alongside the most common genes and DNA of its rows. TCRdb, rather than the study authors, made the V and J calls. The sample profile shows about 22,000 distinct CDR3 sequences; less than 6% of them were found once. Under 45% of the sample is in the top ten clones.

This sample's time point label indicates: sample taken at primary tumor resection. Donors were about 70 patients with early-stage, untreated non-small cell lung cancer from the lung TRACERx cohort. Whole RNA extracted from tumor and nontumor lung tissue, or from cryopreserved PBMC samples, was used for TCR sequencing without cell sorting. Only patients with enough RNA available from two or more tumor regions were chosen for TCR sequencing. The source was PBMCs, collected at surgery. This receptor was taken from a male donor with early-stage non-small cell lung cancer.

The DNA reads as follows: TGTGCCAGCAGCTCCAGCGGGAGCTCCTACGAGCAGTACTTC. Its protein reads: CASSSSGSSYEQYF. The rearranged chain carries TRBV7-2 and TRBJ2-7; 8 middle bases align to TRBD2. From cysteine to phenylalanine, the CDR3 is 14 amino acids long. Solely the CDR3 DNA is kept, with 42 bases framed from the first base. For this chain, trimming is 4 bases at the V end and 0 bases at the J end, and the number of junction bases without a gene match is 2. From the germline V gene, CDR1 is SGHTA and CDR2 is FQGNSA. Full variable domain (CDR3 extended with the reference TRBV7-2 and TRBJ2-7 proteins): GAGVSQSPSNKVTEKGKDVELRCDPISGHTALYWYRQSLGQGLEFLIYFQGNSAPDKSGLPSDRFSAERTGGSVSTLTIQRTQQEDSAVYLCASSSSGSSYEQYFGPGTRLTVT.